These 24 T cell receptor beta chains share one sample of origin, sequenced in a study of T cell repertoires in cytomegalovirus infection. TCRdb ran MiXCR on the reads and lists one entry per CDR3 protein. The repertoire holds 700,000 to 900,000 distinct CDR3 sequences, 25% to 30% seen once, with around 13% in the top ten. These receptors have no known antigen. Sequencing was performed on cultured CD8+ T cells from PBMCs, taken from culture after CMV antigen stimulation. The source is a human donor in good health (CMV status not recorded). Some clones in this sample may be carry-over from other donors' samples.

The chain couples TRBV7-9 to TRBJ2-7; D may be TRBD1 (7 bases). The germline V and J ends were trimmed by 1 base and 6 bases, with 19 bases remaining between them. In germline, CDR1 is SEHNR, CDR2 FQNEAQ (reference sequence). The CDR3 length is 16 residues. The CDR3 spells CASSLDRGGPSGEQYF. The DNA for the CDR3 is TGTGCCAGCAGCTTAGACAGGGGAGGACCGAGCGGCGAGCAGTACTTC.

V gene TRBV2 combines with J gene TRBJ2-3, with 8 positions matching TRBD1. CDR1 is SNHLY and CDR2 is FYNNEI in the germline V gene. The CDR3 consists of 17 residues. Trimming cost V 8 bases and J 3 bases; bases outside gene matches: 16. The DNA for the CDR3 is TGTGCCAGCGGTGTGTCGGTTACAGGGGGTCTTACAGATACGCAGTATTTT. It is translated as CASGVSVTGGLTDTQYF.

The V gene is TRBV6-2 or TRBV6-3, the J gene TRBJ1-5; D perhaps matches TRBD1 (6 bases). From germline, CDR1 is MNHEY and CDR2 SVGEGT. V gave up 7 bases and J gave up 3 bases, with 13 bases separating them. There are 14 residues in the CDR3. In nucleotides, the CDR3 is TGTGCCAGCACCTCAGGACAGTTCAATCAGCCCCAGCATTTT. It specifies CASTSGQFNQPQHF.

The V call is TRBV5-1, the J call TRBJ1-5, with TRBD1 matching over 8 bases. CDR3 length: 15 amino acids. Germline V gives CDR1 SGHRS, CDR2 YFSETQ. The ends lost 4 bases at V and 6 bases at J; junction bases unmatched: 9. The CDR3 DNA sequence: TGCGCCAGCAGCGTAGGACAGGGCCCAGGTCAGCCCCAGCATTTT. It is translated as CASSVGQGPGQPQHF.

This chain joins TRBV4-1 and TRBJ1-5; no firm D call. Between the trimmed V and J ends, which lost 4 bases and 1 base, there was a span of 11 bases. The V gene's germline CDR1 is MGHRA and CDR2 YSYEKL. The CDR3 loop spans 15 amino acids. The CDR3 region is CASSPSFVSNQPQHF. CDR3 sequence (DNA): TGCGCCAGCAGCCCATCGTTCGTGAGCAATCAGCCCCAGCATTTT.

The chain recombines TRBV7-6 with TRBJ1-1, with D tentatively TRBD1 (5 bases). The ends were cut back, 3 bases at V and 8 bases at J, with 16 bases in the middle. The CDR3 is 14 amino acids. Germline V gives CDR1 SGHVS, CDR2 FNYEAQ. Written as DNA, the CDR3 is TGTGCCAGCAGCTTCGGAGGGGTGACAAACGAAGCTTTCTTT. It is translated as CASSFGGVTNEAFF. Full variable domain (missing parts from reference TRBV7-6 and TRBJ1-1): GAGVSQSPRYKVTKRGQDVALRCDPISGHVSLYWYRQALGQGPEFLTYFNYEAQQDKSGLPNDRFSAERPEGSISTLTIQRTEQRDSAMYRCASSFGGVTNEAFFGQGTRLTVV.

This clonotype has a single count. Written as DNA, the CDR3 is TGTGCCAGCAGCGAAAGGGACAGGGGGCCCGATACCTTC. Translating it yields CASSERDRGPDTF. The chain links TRBV25-1 to TRBJ1-2, with 12 bases matching TRBD1. The CDR3 sequence is 13 residues long. V lost 6 bases, J lost 14 bases, and 10 bases stayed unmatched. The germline V gene encodes CDR1 MGHDK and CDR2 SYGVNS.

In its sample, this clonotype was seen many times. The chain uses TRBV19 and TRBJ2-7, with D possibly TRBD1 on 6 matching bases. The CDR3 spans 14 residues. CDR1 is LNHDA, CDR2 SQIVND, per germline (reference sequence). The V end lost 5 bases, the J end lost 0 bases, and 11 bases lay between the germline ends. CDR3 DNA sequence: TGTGCCAGTAGTTACAGGGTCAGCTCCTACGAGCAGTACTTC. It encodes CASSYRVSSYEQYF.

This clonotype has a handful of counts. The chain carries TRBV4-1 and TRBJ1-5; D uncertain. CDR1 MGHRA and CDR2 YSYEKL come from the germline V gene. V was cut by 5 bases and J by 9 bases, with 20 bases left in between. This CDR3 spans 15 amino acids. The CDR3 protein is CASSSTEAGVWPQHF. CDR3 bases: TGCGCCAGCAGCTCCACGGAGGCTGGTGTTTGGCCCCAGCATTTT.

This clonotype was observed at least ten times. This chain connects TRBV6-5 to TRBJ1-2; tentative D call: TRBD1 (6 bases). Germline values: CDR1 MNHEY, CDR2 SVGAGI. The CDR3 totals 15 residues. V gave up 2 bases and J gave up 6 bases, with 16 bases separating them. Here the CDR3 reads CASSYAPQGSDGYTF. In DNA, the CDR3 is TGTGCCAGCAGTTACGCGCCACAGGGTTCTGATGGCTACACCTTC.

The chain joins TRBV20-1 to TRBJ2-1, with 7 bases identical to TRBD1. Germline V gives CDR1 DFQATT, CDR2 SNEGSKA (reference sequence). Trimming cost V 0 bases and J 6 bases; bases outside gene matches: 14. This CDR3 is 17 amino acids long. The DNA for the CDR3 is TGCAGTGCTAGAGATCTCTGGAGACAGGGAACGGTCAATGAGCAGTTCTTC. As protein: CSARDLWRQGTVNEQFF.

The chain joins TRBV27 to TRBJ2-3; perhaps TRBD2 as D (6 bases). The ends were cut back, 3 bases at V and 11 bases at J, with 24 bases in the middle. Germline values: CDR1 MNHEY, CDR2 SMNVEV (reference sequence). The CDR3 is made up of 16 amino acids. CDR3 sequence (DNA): TGTGCCAGCAGTTTGGTCAGCGGGCCAGAAGGAGGTGGGCAGTATTTT. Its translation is CASSLVSGPEGGGQYF.

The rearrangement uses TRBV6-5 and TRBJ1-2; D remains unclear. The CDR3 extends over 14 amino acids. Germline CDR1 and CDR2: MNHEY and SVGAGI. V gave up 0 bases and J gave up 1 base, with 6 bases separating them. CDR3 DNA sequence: TGTGCCAGCAGTTACTCGACGAGTAACTATGGCTACACCTTC. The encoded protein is CASSYSTSNYGYTF.

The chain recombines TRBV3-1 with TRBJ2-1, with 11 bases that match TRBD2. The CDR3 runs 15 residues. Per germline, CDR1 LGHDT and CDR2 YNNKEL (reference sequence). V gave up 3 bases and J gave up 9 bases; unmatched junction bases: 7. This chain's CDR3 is CASSHVAGGNAEQFF. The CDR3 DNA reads TGTGCCAGCAGCCACGTAGCGGGGGGGAATGCTGAGCAGTTCTTC.

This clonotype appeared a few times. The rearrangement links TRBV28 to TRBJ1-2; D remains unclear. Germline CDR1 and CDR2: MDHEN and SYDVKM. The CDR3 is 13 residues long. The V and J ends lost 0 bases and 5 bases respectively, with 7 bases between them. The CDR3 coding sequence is TGTGCCAGCAGTTTATGGGAGGATTATGGCTACACCTTC. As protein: CASSLWEDYGYTF.

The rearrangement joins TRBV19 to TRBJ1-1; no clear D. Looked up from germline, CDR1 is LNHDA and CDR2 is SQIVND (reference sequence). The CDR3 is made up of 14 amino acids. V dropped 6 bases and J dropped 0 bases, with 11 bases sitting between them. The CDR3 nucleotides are TGTGCCAGTAGACCCCCATTTTTGAACACTGAAGCTTTCTTT. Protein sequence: CASRPPFLNTEAFF.

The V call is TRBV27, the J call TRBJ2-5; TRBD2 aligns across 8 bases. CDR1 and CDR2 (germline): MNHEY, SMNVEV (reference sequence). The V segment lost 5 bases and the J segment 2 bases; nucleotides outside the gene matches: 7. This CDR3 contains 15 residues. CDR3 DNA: TGTGCCAGCAGTACCCTAGCGGGCTTACAAGAGACCCAGTACTTC. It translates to CASSTLAGLQETQYF.

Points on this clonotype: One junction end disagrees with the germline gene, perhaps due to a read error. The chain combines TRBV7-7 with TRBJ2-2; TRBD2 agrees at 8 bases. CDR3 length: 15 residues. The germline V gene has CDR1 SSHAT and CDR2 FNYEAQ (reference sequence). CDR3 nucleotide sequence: TGTGCTAGCAGCTCCCTGGCGGGGGGTTCCGGGGAGCTGTTTTTT. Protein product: CASSSLAGGSGELFF.

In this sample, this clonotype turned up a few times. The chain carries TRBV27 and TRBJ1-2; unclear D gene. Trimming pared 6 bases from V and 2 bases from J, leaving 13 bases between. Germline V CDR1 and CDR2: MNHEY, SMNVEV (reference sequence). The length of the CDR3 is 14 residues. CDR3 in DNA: TGTGCCAGCAGGGACTCTCAGACAAACTATGGCTACACCTTC. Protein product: CASRDSQTNYGYTF.

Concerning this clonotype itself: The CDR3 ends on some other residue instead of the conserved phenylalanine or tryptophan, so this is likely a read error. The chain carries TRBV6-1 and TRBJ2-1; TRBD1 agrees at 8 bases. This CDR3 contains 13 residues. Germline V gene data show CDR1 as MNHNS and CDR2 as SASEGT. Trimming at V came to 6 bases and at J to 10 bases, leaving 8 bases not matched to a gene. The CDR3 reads CASSPPGGWEQFS. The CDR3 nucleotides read TGTGCCAGCAGCCCCCCAGGGGGCTGGGAGCAGTTCTCC.

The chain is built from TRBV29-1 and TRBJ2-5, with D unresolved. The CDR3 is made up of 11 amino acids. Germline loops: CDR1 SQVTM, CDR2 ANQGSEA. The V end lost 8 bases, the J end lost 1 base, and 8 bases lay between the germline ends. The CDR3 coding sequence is TGCAGCCTTGCAGGCCAAGAGACCCAGTACTTC. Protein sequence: CSLAGQETQYF.

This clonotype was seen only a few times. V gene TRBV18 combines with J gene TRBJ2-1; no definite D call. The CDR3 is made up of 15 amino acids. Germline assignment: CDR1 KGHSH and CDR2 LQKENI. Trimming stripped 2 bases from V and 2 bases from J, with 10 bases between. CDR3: CASSPSSSPYNEQFF. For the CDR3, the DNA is TGTGCCAGCTCACCATCTTCAAGCCCCTACAATGAGCAGTTCTTC.

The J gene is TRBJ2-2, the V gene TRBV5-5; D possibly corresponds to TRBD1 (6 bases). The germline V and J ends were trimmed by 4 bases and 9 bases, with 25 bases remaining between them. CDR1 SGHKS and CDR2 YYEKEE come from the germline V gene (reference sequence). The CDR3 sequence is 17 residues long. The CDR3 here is CASSPRDRGGLSRELFF. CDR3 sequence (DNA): TGTGCCAGCAGCCCCAGGGACCGAGGGGGATTGTCCCGGGAGCTGTTTTTT.

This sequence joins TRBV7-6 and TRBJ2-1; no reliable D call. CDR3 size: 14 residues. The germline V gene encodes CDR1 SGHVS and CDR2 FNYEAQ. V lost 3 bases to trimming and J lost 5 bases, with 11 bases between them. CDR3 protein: CASSLSHPNNEQFF. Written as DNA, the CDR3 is TGTGCCAGCAGCTTGTCGCACCCTAACAATGAGCAGTTCTTC.